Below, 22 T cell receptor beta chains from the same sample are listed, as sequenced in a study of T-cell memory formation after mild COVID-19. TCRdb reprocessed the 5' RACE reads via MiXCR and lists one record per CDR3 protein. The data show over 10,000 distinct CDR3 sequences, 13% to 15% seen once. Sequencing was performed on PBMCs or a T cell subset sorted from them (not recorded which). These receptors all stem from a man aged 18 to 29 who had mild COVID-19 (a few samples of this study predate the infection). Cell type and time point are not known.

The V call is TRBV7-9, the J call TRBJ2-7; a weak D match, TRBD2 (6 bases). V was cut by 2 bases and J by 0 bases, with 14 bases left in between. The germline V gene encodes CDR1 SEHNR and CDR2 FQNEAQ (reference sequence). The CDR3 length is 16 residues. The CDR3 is CASSLPRDSSSYEQYF. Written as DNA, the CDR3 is TGTGCCAGCAGCTTACCGAGGGACTCGAGCTCCTACGAGCAGTACTTC.

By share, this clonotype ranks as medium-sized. CDR3 nucleotides: TGTGCCAGCAGCTTAGTAGCTTGGGATACGCAGTATTTT. This gives the protein CASSLVAWDTQYF. V is TRBV7-2 and J is TRBJ2-3; D uncertain. V was cut by 1 base and J by 6 bases, with 8 bases left in between. This CDR3 is 13 amino acids long. The germline V gene has CDR1 SGHTA and CDR2 FQGNSA.

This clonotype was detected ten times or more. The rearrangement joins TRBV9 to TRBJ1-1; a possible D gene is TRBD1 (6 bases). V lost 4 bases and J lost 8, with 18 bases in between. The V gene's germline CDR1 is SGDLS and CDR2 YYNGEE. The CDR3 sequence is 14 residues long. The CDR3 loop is CASSQGDRTYEAFF. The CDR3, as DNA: TGTGCCAGCAGCCAGGGCGACAGGACGTACGAAGCTTTCTTT.

The DNA for the CDR3 is TGTGCCAGCAGCCTCACAGGGCTAAGGGATGGCTACACCTTC. Protein sequence: CASSLTGLRDGYTF. V and J are TRBV7-9 and TRBJ1-2, with D possibly matching TRBD1 (6 bases). The germline gives CDR1 SEHNR, CDR2 FQNEAQ (reference sequence). V was shortened by 5 bases and J by 6 bases, with 16 bases between the two germline ends. This CDR3 region has 14 residues.

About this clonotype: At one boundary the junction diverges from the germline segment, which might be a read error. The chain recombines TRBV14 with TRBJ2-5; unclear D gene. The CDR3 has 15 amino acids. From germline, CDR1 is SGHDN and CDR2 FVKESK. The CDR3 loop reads CASSQDYVVEEPQYF. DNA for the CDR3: TGTGCCAGCAGCCAAGATTATGTGGTTGAAGAGCCCCAGTACTTC.

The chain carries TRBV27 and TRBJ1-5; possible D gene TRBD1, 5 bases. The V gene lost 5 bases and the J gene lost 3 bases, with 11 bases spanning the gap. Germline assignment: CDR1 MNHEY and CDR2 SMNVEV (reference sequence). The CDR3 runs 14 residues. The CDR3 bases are TGTGCCAGCAGTGAGTGGGGCCCCAATCAGCCCCAGCATTTT. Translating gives CASSEWGPNQPQHF.

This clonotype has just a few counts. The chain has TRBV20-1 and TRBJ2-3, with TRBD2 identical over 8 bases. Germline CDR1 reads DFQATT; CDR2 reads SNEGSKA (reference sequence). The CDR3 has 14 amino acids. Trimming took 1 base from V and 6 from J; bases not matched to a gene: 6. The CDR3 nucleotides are TGCAGTGCTAGAGCCGGGACTAGTTACGATACGCAGTATTTT. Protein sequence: CSARAGTSYDTQYF.

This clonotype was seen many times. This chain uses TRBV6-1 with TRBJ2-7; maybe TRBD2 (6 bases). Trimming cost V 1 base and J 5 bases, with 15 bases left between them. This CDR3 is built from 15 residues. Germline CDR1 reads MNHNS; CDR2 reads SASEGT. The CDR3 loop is CASSEEGLPTHEQYF. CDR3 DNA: TGTGCCAGCAGTGAAGAGGGACTTCCTACCCACGAGCAGTACTTC.

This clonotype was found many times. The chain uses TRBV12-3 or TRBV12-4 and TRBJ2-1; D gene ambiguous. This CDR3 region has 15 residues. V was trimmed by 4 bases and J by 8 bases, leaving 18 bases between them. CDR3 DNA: TGTGCCAGCAGTTGGGGTCCTCGTCTCGGGTATGAGCAGTTCTTC. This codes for CASSWGPRLGYEQFF.

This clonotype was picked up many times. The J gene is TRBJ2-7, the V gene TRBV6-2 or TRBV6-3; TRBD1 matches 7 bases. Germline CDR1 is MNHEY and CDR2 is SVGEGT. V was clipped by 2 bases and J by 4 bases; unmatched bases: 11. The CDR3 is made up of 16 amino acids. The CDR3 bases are TGTGCCAGCAGTTACCTTGGACAGGAAGGGACATACGAGCAGTACTTC. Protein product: CASSYLGQEGTYEQYF.

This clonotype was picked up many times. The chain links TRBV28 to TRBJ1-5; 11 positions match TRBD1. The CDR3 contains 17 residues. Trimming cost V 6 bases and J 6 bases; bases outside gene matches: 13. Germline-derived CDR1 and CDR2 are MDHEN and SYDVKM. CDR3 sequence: CASRPGPGQGAGQPQHF. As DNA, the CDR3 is TGTGCCAGCAGACCCGGTCCCGGACAGGGGGCGGGTCAGCCCCAGCATTTT.

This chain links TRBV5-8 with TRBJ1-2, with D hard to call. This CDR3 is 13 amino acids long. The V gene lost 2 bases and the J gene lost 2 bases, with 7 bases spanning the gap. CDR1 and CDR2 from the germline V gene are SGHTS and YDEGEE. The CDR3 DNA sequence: TGTGCCAGCAGCTTTGGTTCAAACTATGGCTACACCTTC. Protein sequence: CASSFGSNYGYTF. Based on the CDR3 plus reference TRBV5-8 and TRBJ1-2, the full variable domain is EAGVTQSPTHLIKTRGQQATLRCSPISGHTSVYWYQQALGLGLQFLLWYDEGEERNRGNFPPRFSGRQFPNYSSELNVNALELEDSALYLCASSFGSNYGYTFGSGTRLTVV.

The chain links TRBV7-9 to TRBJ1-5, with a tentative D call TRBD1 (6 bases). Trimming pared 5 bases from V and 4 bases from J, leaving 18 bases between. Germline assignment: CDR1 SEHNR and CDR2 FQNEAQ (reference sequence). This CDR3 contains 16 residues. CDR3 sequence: CASSHHSSRGNQPQHF. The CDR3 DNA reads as TGTGCCAGCAGCCACCACTCCTCCAGGGGAAATCAGCCCCAGCATTTT.

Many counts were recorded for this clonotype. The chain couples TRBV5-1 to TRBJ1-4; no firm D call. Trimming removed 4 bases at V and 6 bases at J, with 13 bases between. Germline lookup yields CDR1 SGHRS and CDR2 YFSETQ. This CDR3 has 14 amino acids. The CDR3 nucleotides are TGCGCCAGCAGCACGAGATATGAGGATGAAAAACTGTTTTTT. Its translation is CASSTRYEDEKLFF.

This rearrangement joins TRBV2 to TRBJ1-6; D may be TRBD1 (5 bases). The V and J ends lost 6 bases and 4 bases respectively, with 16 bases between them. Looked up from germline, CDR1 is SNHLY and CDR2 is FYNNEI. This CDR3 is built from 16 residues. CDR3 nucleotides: TGTGCCAGCAGGGGATTAAACAGGAGATATAATTCACCCCTCCACTTT. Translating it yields CASRGLNRRYNSPLHF.

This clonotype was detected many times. CDR3: CASSSNGRSGANVLTF. Here the CDR3 DNA reads TGTGCCAGCAGCTCCAACGGGAGATCTGGGGCCAACGTCCTGACTTTC. The V call is TRBV7-3, the J call TRBJ2-6; D may be TRBD2 (6 bases). The CDR3 contains 16 residues. Trimming removed 4 bases at V and 1 base at J, with 11 bases between. Looked up from germline, CDR1 is SGHTA and CDR2 is FQGTGA.

The CDR3 DNA reads as TGTGCCAGCAGCTTATCTGGGGGGGGCCGAGCCAAAGATACGCAGTATTTT. Encoded protein: CASSLSGGGRAKDTQYF. This chain joins TRBV7-9 and TRBJ2-3; a possible D gene is TRBD2 (7 bases). The germline V gene has CDR1 SEHNR and CDR2 FQNEAQ (reference sequence). Trimming cost V 2 bases and J 5 bases, with 20 bases left between them. CDR3 size: 17 residues.

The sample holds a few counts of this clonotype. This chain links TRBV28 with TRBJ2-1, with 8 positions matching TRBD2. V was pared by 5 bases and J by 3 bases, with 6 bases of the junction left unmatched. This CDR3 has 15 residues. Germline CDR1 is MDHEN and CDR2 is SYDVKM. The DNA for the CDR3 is TGTGCCAGCAGTCCCGCGGGGGGCTTCTACAATGAGCAGTTCTTC. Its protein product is CASSPAGGFYNEQFF.

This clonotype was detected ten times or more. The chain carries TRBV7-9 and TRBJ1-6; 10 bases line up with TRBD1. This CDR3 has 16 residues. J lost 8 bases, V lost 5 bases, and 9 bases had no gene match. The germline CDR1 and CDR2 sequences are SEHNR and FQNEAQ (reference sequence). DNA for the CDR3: TGTGCCAGCAGCGCCGGGCCCGGGACAGGGGATTCACCCCTCCACTTT. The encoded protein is CASSAGPGTGDSPLHF.

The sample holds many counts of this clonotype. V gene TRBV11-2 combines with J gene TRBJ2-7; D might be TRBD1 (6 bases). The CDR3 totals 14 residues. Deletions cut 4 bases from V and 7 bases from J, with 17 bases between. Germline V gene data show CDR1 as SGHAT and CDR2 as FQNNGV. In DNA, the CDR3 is TGTGCCAGCAGCTCCAACAGGGCCTGGGGTGAGCAGTACGTC. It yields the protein CASSSNRAWGEQYV.

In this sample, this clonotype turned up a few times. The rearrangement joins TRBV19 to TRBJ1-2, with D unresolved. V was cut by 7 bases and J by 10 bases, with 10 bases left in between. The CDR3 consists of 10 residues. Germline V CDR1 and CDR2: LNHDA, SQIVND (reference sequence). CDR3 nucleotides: TGTGCCAGTAAAGGGCCCGACTACACCTTC. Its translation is CASKGPDYTF.

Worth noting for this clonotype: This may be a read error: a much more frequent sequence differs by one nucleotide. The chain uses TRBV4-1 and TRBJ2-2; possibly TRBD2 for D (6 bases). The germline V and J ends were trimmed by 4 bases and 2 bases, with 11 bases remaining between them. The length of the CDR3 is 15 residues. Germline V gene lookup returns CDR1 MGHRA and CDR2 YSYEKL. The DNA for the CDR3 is TGCGCCAGCAGCCGACGAGCGGGTAACACCGGGGAGCTGTTTTTT. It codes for CASSRRAGNTGELFF.